A selection of T cell receptor beta chains follows, all from one sample in a study of Tregs in tolerant kidney transplant recipients. Only in-frame clones appear in the TCRdb table, and some are missing; sequencing was by immunoSEQ multiplex PCR. The repertoire holds about 20,000 clones, roughly 82% seen once, with less than 2.5% in the top ten. Sequencing was done on a sample of Tregs from blood. The receptors derive from a human donor in good health. Each CDR3 is given with its conserved first and last residue. Each record gives: D gene, V gene, J gene, clone size, CDR3 DNA, CDR3 protein. A D gene is named only where the DNA matches it firmly. Size is stated for part of the rows, as once, few or many counts, or as a class when the clone is expanded.

-,TRBV19,TRBJ2-5,-,TGTGCCAGTAGTATAGTCGGGTTCCCGGAGACCCAGTACTTC,CASSIVGFPETQYF
-,TRBV5-1,TRBJ2-5,-,TGCGCCAGCAGCTTGGGTTACCAAGAGACCCAGTACTTC,CASSLGYQETQYF
-,TRBV11-1,TRBJ2-6,-,TGTGCCAGCAGCTCAGGTCTTGCGTTGGCTGGGGCCAACGTCCTGACTTTC,CASSSGLALAGANVLTF
TRBD2,TRBV27,TRBJ2-7,-,TGTGCCAGCAGTTTATTGGGATCCCCGCTTTTATCCGGGACTAGCGGGACCGTCTCCTACGAGCAGTACTTC,CASSLLGSPLLSGTSGTVSYEQYF
-,TRBV4-3,TRBJ2-7,-,TGCGCCAGCAGCCGAGGCCCCCCGGGTAACGAGCAGTACTTC,CASSRGPPGNEQYF
TRBD1,TRBV5-5,TRBJ2-4,-,TGTGCCAGCAGCTTGCTCGCAGGGGGCGCGGGTCTAAACATTCAGTACTTC,CASSLLAGGAGLNIQYF
TRBD1,TRBV19,TRBJ1-3,once,TGTGCCAGTAGTGGGCGACTTGGGGACAGCTCTGGAAACACCATATATTTT,CASSGRLGDSSGNTIYF
TRBD2,TRBV2,TRBJ2-7,medium-sized,TGTGCCAGCGCAATCGAGCGGGAGTGGGGATTTAACTACGAGCAGTACTTC,CASAIEREWGFNYEQYF
-,TRBV6-1,TRBJ1-5,few,TGTGCCAGTCTACAGGCCTCCCCAGATCAGCCCCAGCATTTT,CASLQASPDQPQHF
-,TRBV7-9,TRBJ2-7,-,TGTGCCAGCAGGGGGTGGACGGGACATTTAGGCGAGCAGTACTTC,CASRGWTGHLGEQYF
-,TRBV25-1,TRBJ2-7,-,TGTGCCAGCAGTGACACACCCTACGAGCAGTACTTC,CASSDTPYEQYF
TRBD1,TRBV14,TRBJ1-4,-,TGTGCCAGTGGCAGGGGGAATGAAAAACTGTTTTTT,CASGRGNEKLFF
-,TRBV9,TRBJ2-1,few,TGTGCCAGCGGGCATGGGAATGAGCAGTTCTTC,CASGHGNEQFF
-,TRBV19,TRBJ2-7,-,TGTGCCAGTAGATCGGACGGATCCTACGAGCAGTACTTC,CASRSDGSYEQYF
TRBD1,TRBV7-9,TRBJ2-2,-,TGTGCCAGCAGGCCCGGGACAGGGAACACCGGGGAGCTGTTTTTT,CASRPGTGNTGELFF
-,TRBV7-6,TRBJ1-1,-,TGTGCCAGCAGCCCCATGGGGGACACTGAAGCTTTCTTT,CASSPMGDTEAFF
TRBD2,TRBV6-5,TRBJ2-1,once,TGTGCCAGCAGATCCCTAGCGGGACCCGAGCAGTTCTTC,CASRSLAGPEQFF
TRBD1,TRBV30,TRBJ1-1,-,TGTGCCTGGAGCAGGGGGCTTGGGGCTGAAGCTTTCTTT,CAWSRGLGAEAFF
-,TRBV5-1,TRBJ1-1,-,TGCGCCAGCAGCTTGGGACAGAAACGATCCACTGAAGCTTTCTTT,CASSLGQKRSTEAFF
-,TRBV19,TRBJ2-1,-,TGTGCCAGTAGTTCCGGACTCAGCTCCTACAATGAGCAGTTCTTC,CASSSGLSSYNEQFF
TRBD2,TRBV27,TRBJ2-7,-,TGTGCCAGCAGTTTCCACCCCGGACTAGCGGGAATTAAAGAGCAGTACTTC,CASSFHPGLAGIKEQYF
-,TRBV6-8,TRBJ1-6,-,TGTGCCAGCAGTTACAATGGGTCACGCCACTTT,CASSYNGSRHF
-,TRBV18,TRBJ2-5,-,TGTGCCAGCTCCCCCCGCTACCAAGAGACCCAGTACTTC,CASSPRYQETQYF
TRBD2,TRBV7-2,TRBJ2-3,-,TGTGCCAGCAGCTCCGGGACTAGCGGGAGCGCAGATACGCAGTATTTT,CASSSGTSGSADTQYF
TRBD2,TRBV7-2,TRBJ2-2,few,TGTGCCAGCAGCCGAAGCGGGGCCACCGGGGAGCTGTTTTTT,CASSRSGATGELFF
TRBD1,TRBV6-1,TRBJ1-5,-,TGTGCCACCTTGATGTACAGGGGCGAACAGCCCCAGCATTTT,CATLMYRGEQPQHF
-,TRBV21-1,TRBJ2-6,-,TGTGCCAGCAGGTCTGGGCTACAACAAAGTCGGGCCAACGTCCTGACTTTC,CASRSGLQQSRANVLTF
-,TRBV5-8,TRBJ1-5,-,TGTGCCAGCAGCCTAGGACAGATACGCAATCAGCCCCAGCATTTT,CASSLGQIRNQPQHF
-,TRBV5-1,TRBJ1-4,-,TGCGCCAGCAGCTTGTTCGGCGGGGAGGGGGAAAAACTGTTTTTT,CASSLFGGEGEKLFF
-,TRBV29-1,TRBJ1-1,-,TGCAGCGTTGATCCGGGGGCTGAAGCTTTCTTT,CSVDPGAEAFF
-,TRBV6-6,TRBJ1-4,-,TGTGCCAGTAGAAGGGACTCCTACGCAACTAATGAAAAACTGTTTTTT,CASRRDSYATNEKLFF
TRBD2,TRBV11-3,TRBJ2-5,-,TGTGCCAGCAGCGCGGGACTAGCGGGGGCCCAATACTTC,CASSAGLAGAQYF
TRBD2,TRBV7-8,TRBJ2-3,-,TGTGCCAGCCATAGAAGCGGGGGGGCAGGAAGCACAGATACGCAGTATTTT,CASHRSGGAGSTDTQYF
-,TRBV18,TRBJ1-2,-,TGTGCCAGCTCACCAGGGAACAGATTTTACTATGGCTACACCTTC,CASSPGNRFYYGYTF
TRBD1,TRBV6-5,TRBJ2-7,-,TGTGCCAGTGGACAGGGGGGAGGCTACGAGCAGTACTTC,CASGQGGGYEQYF
-,TRBV9,TRBJ2-7,-,TGTGCCAGCAGCCCACACAGGGTCGGGGAGCAGTACTTC,CASSPHRVGEQYF
-,TRBV7-2,TRBJ2-1,few,TGTGCCAGCAGCTCCGTTGGGGCGGGACTCACTCATCAGTTCTTC,CASSSVGAGLTHQFF
-,TRBV6-1,TRBJ1-1,-,TGTGCCAGCAGTGATTTAGGGAGAGGGAACACTGAAGCTTTCTTT,CASSDLGRGNTEAFF
-,TRBV29-1,TRBJ1-1,-,TGCAGCGGCAGACAGTTAACTAACACTGAAGCTTTCTTT,CSGRQLTNTEAFF
-,TRBV2,TRBJ2-5,-,TGTGCCAGCAGTCCCCTTGGACAAGACGAGACCCAGTACTTC,CASSPLGQDETQYF
TRBD1,TRBV7-2,TRBJ1-2,-,TGTGCCAGCAGCTTGACAGGGGGCTATGGCTACACCTTC,CASSLTGGYGYTF